The T cell receptor beta chain under discussion was sequenced for a study of PD-L1 blockade in urothelial cancer. Study-wide background: Blood gave a median around 150,000 T cells.

Sequencing was performed with immunoSEQ multiplex PCR; in TCRdb, only in-frame clones are kept and a portion is missing. This table holds under 90,000 clones, roughly 90% found once. CDR3 length: 17 residues. CDR1 and CDR2 (germline): SGHTA, FQGNSA. V lost 6 bases, J lost 5 bases, and 22 bases lay in between. Regarding the study as a whole: Where pretreatment blood TCR clonality fell below the median, better survival was predicted.

Comments on this clone: The antigen is undetermined.

The chain employs TRBV7-2 and TRBJ2-2, with TRBD1 as a possible D gene (6 bases). The sequence derives from a man aged 55 to 70 with urothelial cancer. Sequenced here: PBMCs, sampled around atezolizumab (anti-PD-L1) treatment. The CDR3 loop is CASSRGSGADQTGELFF. Written as DNA, the CDR3 is TGTGCCAGCAGTAGAGGGTCAGGGGCGGATCAGACCGGGGAGCTGTTTTTT.